These 12 T cell receptor beta chains were all obtained from the same sample, sequenced in a study of blood T cell repertoires in COVID-19. Produced via immunoSEQ multiplex PCR; TCRdb's table is partial and in-frame only. The sample lists approximately 290,000 clones, 90% occurring once. Sequenced sample: PBMCs or T cells enriched from blood (not recorded which). These receptors came from a woman younger than 45 who had recovered from COVID-19.

This clone was recorded only once. The rearrangement joins TRBV18 to TRBJ2-5; 9 nucleotides agree with TRBD1. Losses at the gene ends were 3 bases for V and 5 bases for J; bases not matched to a gene: 4. Per the germline V gene, CDR1 is KGHSH and CDR2 is LQKENI. CDR3 length: 14 amino acids. CDR3: CASSPLGTGETQYF. The CDR3, as DNA: TGTGCCAGCTCACCGTTGGGGACAGGGGAGACCCAGTACTTC.

Concerning this clone: Possible read error: a much larger clone is one base away. The J gene is TRBJ2-1, the V gene TRBV14; 11 bases map to TRBD2. This CDR3 is built from 15 residues. With V trimmed by 4 bases and J by 2 bases, 1 base remained unmatched. CDR1 and CDR2 from the germline V gene are SGHDN and FVKESK. CDR3 coding DNA: TGTGCCAGCAGCCTACTAGCGGGAGCCTACAATGAGCAGTTCTTC. It is translated as CASSLLAGAYNEQFF.

This chain links TRBV28 with TRBJ1-5, with D possibly TRBD1 on 6 matching bases. The CDR3 totals 13 residues. V gave up 7 bases and J gave up 9 bases, with 16 bases separating them. Germline CDR1 MDHEN, CDR2 SYDVKM. The CDR3 reads CASTPDRVRPQHF. The DNA of the CDR3 is TGTGCCAGCACCCCGGACAGAGTCCGGCCCCAGCATTTT.

A remark on this clone: Other nucleotide sequences in the sample specify the same CDR3. CDR3 sequence reads: CSVGTSGYNEQFF. CDR3 DNA: TGCAGCGTTGGTACTAGCGGCTACAATGAGCAGTTCTTC. The chain has TRBV29-1 and TRBJ2-1, with 8 bases identical to TRBD2. The CDR3 contains 13 residues. V lost 4 bases to trimming and J lost 3 bases; unmatched junction nucleotides: 2. Germline V gene sequence: CDR1 SQVTM, CDR2 ANQGSEA.

This clone was picked up one time. This chain links TRBV4-1 with TRBJ2-2; 7 nucleotides align to TRBD1. The V segment lost 0 bases and the J segment 0 bases; nucleotides outside the gene matches: 10. Per the germline V gene, CDR1 is MGHRA and CDR2 is YSYEKL. This CDR3 has 19 amino acids. The CDR3 sequence is CASSQEWLGQIANTGELFF. In nucleotides, the CDR3 is TGCGCCAGCAGCCAAGAGTGGTTGGGACAGATCGCGAACACCGGGGAGCTGTTTTTT.

This sequence joins TRBV6-5 and TRBJ1-1; D possibly corresponds to TRBD1 (6 bases). In germline, CDR1 is MNHEY, CDR2 SVGAGI. The germline V and J ends were trimmed by 6 bases and 4 bases, with 12 bases remaining between them. The CDR3 contains 13 residues. The DNA of the CDR3 is TGTGCCAGCAGGGGCAGGGGATTCACTGAAGCTTTCTTT. Its protein is CASRGRGFTEAFF.

The chain links TRBV6-2 or TRBV6-3 to TRBJ2-1, with a possible D match to TRBD1 (5 bases). The V end was cut by 4 bases, the J end by 0 bases, with 10 bases between. CDR1 is MNHEY, CDR2 SVGEGT, per germline. The CDR3 extends over 15 amino acids. CDR3 nucleotides: TGTGCCAGCAGTTCAGGGATAAGCTCCTACAATGAGCAGTTCTTC. It codes for CASSSGISSYNEQFF.

The rearrangement links TRBV5-1 to TRBJ1-1, with 9 bases identical to TRBD1. The CDR3 consists of 15 residues. Germline values: CDR1 SGHRS, CDR2 YFSETQ. Unmatched junction bases numbered 10, after V lost 5 bases and J lost 5 bases. The CDR3 DNA reads as TGCGCCAGCAGGAAATTACAGGGGGCGAAAACTGAAGCTTTCTTT. The encoded protein is CASRKLQGAKTEAFF.

The chain employs TRBV12-2 and TRBJ1-1; the table's D call, TRBD1, has no DNA check behind it. TRBV12-2 constitutes a pseudogene. The CDR3 consists of 13 residues. Here the CDR3 DNA reads TGTGCAAGTCGGGGGACACAGAACACTGAAGCTTTCTTT. It is translated as CASRGTQNTEAFF.

A remark on this clone: This specimen includes other DNA sequences encoding the same CDR3. The chain employs TRBV5-1 and TRBJ1-1; D remains ambiguous. Trimming removed 1 base from V and 0 bases from J, with 4 bases in between. The germline V gene encodes CDR1 SGHRS and CDR2 YFSETQ. The CDR3 length is 13 residues. The CDR3 nucleotides read TGCGCCAGCAGCTTGTCTATGAACACTGAAGCTTTCTTT. It is translated as CASSLSMNTEAFF.

This chain links TRBV24-1 with TRBJ1-2; the D gene is possibly TRBD1 (5 bases). The V gene's germline CDR1 is KGHDR and CDR2 SFDVKD. CDR3 length: 13 residues. V was clipped by 0 bases and J by 8 bases, with 9 bases between them. This CDR3 is CATSDLKGFGYTF. The CDR3 bases are TGTGCCACCAGTGATTTGAAGGGGTTCGGCTACACCTTC.

The chain couples TRBV6-6 to TRBJ2-1, with 11 nucleotides matching TRBD1. V lost 5 bases to trimming and J lost 8 bases; unmatched junction nucleotides: 8. The germline CDR1 and CDR2 sequences are MNHNY and SVGAGI (reference sequence). The CDR3 is 15 amino acids. The CDR3 nucleotides are TGTGCCAGCAGTCCCGGGACAGGGGGTATCTATGAGCAGTTCTTC. The encoded protein is CASSPGTGGIYEQFF.